This T cell receptor (beta chain) derives from a study of spatial heterogeneity in lung cancer. Background on the study: A unique TCR and UMI combination showed up more than ten times in raw reads, on average. Whole-study findings and limits: Ubiquitous expanded TCR counts tracked ubiquitous nonsynonymous mutations; regional expanded TCR counts tracked regional nonsynonymous mutations. Tumor mutation count correlated with how many alpha and beta TCRs expanded intratumorally.

This clonotype appeared many times. Its antigen is still unknown. Time point described: sample taken at primary tumor resection. The donors, approximately 66 patients with untreated early-stage non-small cell lung cancer, provided the samples. Extraction of whole RNA from tumor, nontumor lung or frozen PBMC preceded unsorted sequencing. Using its own MiXCR run on the 5' RACE reads, TCRdb lists one record per CDR3 protein. The sample contains 9,000 to 13,000 distinct CDR3 sequences, roughly an eighth of which appear only once. The origin of this receptor is a female donor with early-stage non-small cell lung cancer. Sample: lung tumor tissue, taken at surgery.

CDR3 nucleotide sequence: TGCGCCAGCAGCCAACAGGGGACAGGGGCTCTGTTTTTT. As protein: CASSQQGTGALFF. The chain links TRBV4-3 to TRBJ1-4, with 10 positions matching TRBD1. The CDR3 runs 13 residues. Germline CDR1 is LGHNA and CDR2 is YSLEER. The trim removed 2 bases at V and 14 bases at J, leaving 5 bases unmatched.